Sequencing of this T cell receptor (beta chain) was carried out in a study of regulatory T cells in long-lasting Graves disease. In the study overall: A definition of persistent Graves' disease required over 5 years of antithyroid drugs plus positive TSH receptor antibodies.

As to time point: persistent/refractory GD, antithyroid drugs over 5 years with positive TRAb. RNA isolated from PBMCs was used to make the TCR library. Criteria from the American Thyroid Association guidelines were applied to diagnose Graves' disease. Investigators prepared the TCR beta libraries by applying iRepertoire HTBI primers and Arm-PCR of CDR3 regions. TCRdb redid the calling of the multiplex PCR reads with MiXCR, one entry per CDR3 protein. This table has under 500,000 distinct CDR3 sequences, about 20% appearing once. Trimming removed 0 bases from V and 7 bases from J, with 15 bases in between. The CDR3 is 14 residues long. Germline assignment: CDR1 DFQATT and CDR2 SNEGSKA (reference sequence). This clonotype was detected many times.

This chain uses TRBV20-1 with TRBJ1-2, with a possible D match to TRBD1 (6 bases). The source was peripheral blood mononuclear cells (PBMCs), collected when the disease was refractory, from a patient treated with antithyroid drugs. This sequence was found in a female donor with Graves disease. This chain's CDR3 is CSARDLRGARGYTF. For the CDR3, the DNA is TGCAGTGCTAGAGATCTTAGGGGGGCTCGTGGCTACACCTTC.